One sample yielded the 24 T cell receptor beta chains listed below, sequenced in a study of T cells after yellow fever vaccination. TCRdb re-derived calls from the 5' RACE reads in MiXCR, one entry per CDR3 protein. The sample yields 140,000 to 150,000 distinct CDR3 sequences, about 6.2% seen once. The source was CD4+ T cells sorted from PBMCs, collected 10 days after the yellow fever booster vaccination. The receptors were gathered from a man aged 25 to 40 who received the YFV17D yellow fever vaccine.

This clonotype has at least ten counts. The chain employs TRBV7-9 and TRBJ2-5; the D gene could be TRBD1 or TRBD2 (6 bases each). The CDR3 sequence is 15 residues long. Germline-derived CDR1 and CDR2 are SEHNR and FQNEAQ (reference sequence). The V gene lost 5 bases and the J gene lost 5 bases, with 18 bases spanning the gap. The CDR3 reads CASSTTNRRGETQYF. CDR3 nucleotide sequence: TGTGCCAGCAGCACCACAAACAGGAGGGGGGAGACCCAGTACTTC.

V and J are TRBV20-1 and TRBJ1-2; D is possibly TRBD1 (5 bases). Looked up from germline, CDR1 is DFQATT and CDR2 is SNEGSKA (reference sequence). Trimming took 3 bases from V and 4 from J, leaving 9 bases between them. This CDR3 is 12 amino acids long. DNA of the CDR3: TGCAGTGCTAGGACAGTTAGCTATGGCTACACCTTC. This gives the protein CSARTVSYGYTF.

This clonotype was seen many times. This chain uses TRBV4-2 with TRBJ1-1; D not resolved. The CDR3 consists of 14 residues. Trimming stripped 0 bases from V and 3 bases from J, with 8 bases between. Per germline, CDR1 LGHNA and CDR2 YNFKEQ. The CDR3 DNA reads as TGTGCCAGCAGCCAAGACACGTTTGACACTGAAGCTTTCTTT. Amino acids: CASSQDTFDTEAFF.

This clonotype has at least ten counts. V gene TRBV29-1 combines with J gene TRBJ2-5; TRBD2 might be the D (8 bases). The CDR3 spans 14 residues. Trimming cost V 8 bases and J 4 bases, with 20 bases left between them. Germline values: CDR1 SQVTM, CDR2 ANQGSEA. CDR3 sequence reads: CSLRGQRETETQYF. The CDR3 DNA follows: TGCAGCTTAAGGGGGCAGCGGGAGACAGAGACCCAGTACTTC.

Many counts were recorded for this clonotype. The chain carries TRBV5-1 and TRBJ1-1; D is possibly TRBD1 (5 bases). V was cut by 4 bases and J by 3 bases, with 19 bases left in between. CDR1 is SGHRS, CDR2 YFSETQ, per germline. The CDR3 is made up of 16 amino acids. The CDR3 DNA reads TGCGCCAGCAGCGCGACCAGGGTGCCATCGCACACTGAAGCTTTCTTT. Translated: CASSATRVPSHTEAFF.

This clonotype was observed many times. The V call is TRBV5-1, the J call TRBJ2-7, with D possibly called TRBD1 or TRBD2 (5 bases each). The V gene's germline CDR1 is SGHRS and CDR2 YFSETQ. The CDR3 runs to 13 residues. Trimming took off 5 bases at V and 5 bases at J, with 14 bases between the two ends. The CDR3 spells CASRTTGTHEQYF. Here the CDR3 DNA reads TGCGCCAGCAGGACCACGGGGACCCACGAGCAGTACTTC.

The sample holds a few counts of this clonotype. This chain uses TRBV9 with TRBJ2-2, with D possibly TRBD2 on 6 matching bases. CDR1 is SGDLS, CDR2 YYNGEE, per germline. The CDR3 is made up of 16 amino acids. The V end was cut by 4 bases, the J end by 1 base, with 14 bases between. CDR3 region: CASSRRGSGNTGELFF. The CDR3 DNA reads TGTGCCAGCAGCCGAAGGGGTAGCGGGAACACCGGGGAGCTGTTTTTT.

This clonotype occurred a few times. The CDR3 loop is CASSGYRDGTDTQYF. For the CDR3, the DNA is TGTGCCAGCAGCGGATACAGAGATGGCACAGATACGCAGTATTTT. This chain connects TRBV5-6 to TRBJ2-3, with D hard to call. The V end was cut by 4 bases, the J end by 1 base, with 13 bases between. Germline V gene lookup returns CDR1 SGHDT and CDR2 YYEEEE. The CDR3 sequence is 15 residues long.

This clonotype was counted at least ten times. V is TRBV6-5 and J is TRBJ2-7, with 8 nucleotides matching TRBD1. CDR1 and CDR2 from the germline V gene are MNHEY and SVGAGI. V lost 4 bases, J lost 1 base, and 6 bases stayed unmatched. CDR3 size: 15 residues. The CDR3 nucleotides read TGTGCCAGCAGTTGGACCGGGACAGGTTCCTACGAGCAGTACTTC. This gives the protein CASSWTGTGSYEQYF.

This clonotype was recorded a few times. V and J are TRBV20-1 and TRBJ2-1; TRBD1 is a possible D gene (5 bases). The CDR3 loop spans 13 amino acids. V was trimmed by 0 bases and J by 7 bases, leaving 10 bases between them. Germline CDR1 is DFQATT and CDR2 is SNEGSKA (reference sequence). Here the CDR3 DNA reads TGCAGTGCTAGAGACAGGGCGCGGAATGAGCAGTTCTTC. Protein product: CSARDRARNEQFF.

The table lists this clonotype with a few counts. The J gene is TRBJ2-5, the V gene TRBV7-8, with TRBD1 identical over 7 bases. The CDR3 length is 15 residues. J lost 3 bases, V lost 5 bases, and 9 bases had no gene match. CDR1 and CDR2 (germline): SGHVS, FQNEAQ. CDR3: CASSPPGQLEETQYF. The DNA of the CDR3 is TGTGCCAGCAGCCCACCGGGACAGCTCGAAGAGACCCAGTACTTC. The entire variable domain, with the rest obtained from reference TRBV7-8 and TRBJ2-5, is as follows: GAGVSQSPRYKVAKRGQDVALRCDPISGHVSLFWYQQALGQGPEFLTYFQNEAQLDKSGLPSDRFFAERPEGSVSTLKIQRTQQEDSAVYLCASSPPGQLEETQYFGPGTRLLVL.

This clonotype came up a few times. The chain joins TRBV7-2 to TRBJ2-5; the match to TRBD1 covers 7 bases. In germline, CDR1 is SGHTA, CDR2 FQGNSA. The CDR3 is 16 amino acids. V gave up 5 bases and J gave up 4 bases; unmatched junction bases: 13. The CDR3 nucleotides are TGTGCCAGCAGCCCTCCGAGATCAGGGGGAGCAGAGACCCAGTACTTC. It translates to CASSPPRSGGAETQYF.

This clonotype was recorded at least ten times. V usage is TRBV11-1 and J usage is TRBJ2-6; possibly TRBD2 for D (5 bases). The CDR3 sequence is 18 residues long. CDR1 and CDR2 from the germline V gene are SGHAT and FQDESV (reference sequence). Between the trimmed V and J ends, which lost 3 bases and 0 bases, there was a span of 15 bases. The CDR3 nucleotides read TGTGCCAGCAGCTTCTACTCCGGGATCTTCTCTGGGGCCAACGTCCTGACTTTC. Translating it yields CASSFYSGIFSGANVLTF. Together with reference TRBV11-1 and TRBJ2-6, the CDR3 gives the full variable domain: EAEVAQSPRYKITEKSQAVAFWCDPISGHATLYWYRQILGQGPELLVQFQDESVVDDSQLPKDRFSAERLKGVDSTLKIQPAELGDSAMYLCASSFYSGIFSGANVLTFGAGSRLTVL.

This clonotype has more than one count but fewer than ten. The gene calls are TRBV23-1 and TRBJ2-2; 9 bases map to TRBD1. TRBV23-1 is treated as an ORF (open reading frame) with a function not yet certain. Unmatched junction bases numbered 4, after V lost 5 bases and J lost 6 bases. The CDR3 consists of 14 residues. The CDR3 loop reads CASSTGGVAGELFF. The CDR3, as DNA: TGCGCCAGCAGTACAGGGGGCGTCGCCGGGGAGCTGTTTTTT.

The table lists this clonotype with many counts. V is TRBV11-2 and J is TRBJ1-2, with D unclear. The germline gives CDR1 SGHAT, CDR2 FQNNGV. The V end lost 4 bases, the J end lost 3 bases, and 15 bases lay between the germline ends. The CDR3 spans 15 residues. The CDR3 DNA follows: TGTGCCAGCAGCTCCCTTTCCCAGGATTACTATGGCTACACCTTC. Translation gives CASSSLSQDYYGYTF.

There are many counts of this clonotype. The chain recombines TRBV20-1 with TRBJ2-3; 8 bases are a match to TRBD2. The CDR3 extends over 12 amino acids. Germline loops: CDR1 DFQATT, CDR2 SNEGSKA (reference sequence). The junction had 7 bases not matched to a gene; V was cut back by 0 bases and J by 14 bases. DNA of the CDR3: TGCAGTGCTAGAGATCAGGGACTAGATGGGTATTTT. Its translation is CSARDQGLDGYF.

In this sample, this clonotype turned up many times. This chain links TRBV6-5 with TRBJ1-1; D ambiguous. Germline values: CDR1 MNHEY, CDR2 SVGAGI. V was clipped by 2 bases and J by 2 bases, with 6 bases between them. CDR3 length equals 13 residues. The CDR3 DNA reads TGTGCCAGCAGTTACAGGCGAAACACTGAAGCTTTCTTT. It translates to CASSYRRNTEAFF.

The chain recombines TRBV30 with TRBJ2-2, with D hard to call. V gave up 4 bases and J gave up 4 bases, with 7 bases separating them. CDR1 and CDR2 (germline): GTSNPN, SVGIG (reference sequence). This CDR3 spans 12 amino acids. The CDR3 protein is CAWNRATGELFF. In DNA, the CDR3 is TGTGCCTGGAACCGCGCCACCGGGGAGCTGTTTTTT.

This clonotype showed up many times. The gene calls are TRBV5-1 and TRBJ2-1; D unclear. V was cut by 2 bases and J by 2 bases, with 11 bases left in between. This CDR3 comprises 15 residues. The germline V gene encodes CDR1 SGHRS and CDR2 YFSETQ. The CDR3 coding sequence is TGCGCCAGCAGCTTCGCCCCGGACCCCTACAATGAGCAGTTCTTC. Its translation: CASSFAPDPYNEQFF. The full variable domain, its missing parts supplied by reference TRBV5-1 and TRBJ2-1, is KAGVTQTPRYLIKTRGQQVTLSCSPISGHRSVSWYQQTPGQGLQFLFEYFSETQRNKGNFPGRFSGRQFSNSRSEMNVSTLELGDSALYLCASSFAPDPYNEQFFGPGTRLTVL.

This clonotype occurred a few times. The J gene is TRBJ1-2, the V gene TRBV20-1; tentative D call: TRBD1 (6 bases). V gave up 1 base and J gave up 2 bases, with 17 bases separating them. CDR1 and CDR2 from the germline V gene are DFQATT and SNEGSKA (reference sequence). The CDR3 contains 16 residues. The CDR3 loop reads CSARATPEGGNYGYTF. The CDR3 nucleotides are TGCAGTGCTAGAGCCACCCCCGAGGGGGGCAACTATGGCTACACCTTC.

The sample holds a few counts of this clonotype. The chain employs TRBV5-4 and TRBJ2-2, with 8 bases aligning to TRBD2. The CDR3 is 17 residues long. Germline V gene data show CDR1 as SGHNT and CDR2 as YYREEE (reference sequence). V was clipped by 4 bases and J by 5 bases; unmatched bases: 13. The CDR3 sequence is CASSPLGGGSVTGELFF. In DNA form, the CDR3 reads TGTGCCAGCAGCCCCCTCGGGGGGGGGAGTGTGACCGGGGAGCTGTTTTTT.

Ten or more counts support this clonotype. This sequence joins TRBV7-2 and TRBJ2-1; D gene unclear. This CDR3 has 12 amino acids. Germline assignment: CDR1 SGHTA and CDR2 FQGNSA. V shed 5 bases and J shed 9 bases, with 11 bases lying between them. The CDR3 DNA reads as TGTGCCAGCAGCCCACCCGGACGTGAGCAGTTCTTC. Translating gives CASSPPGREQFF.

This clonotype was observed many times. The V gene is TRBV12-3 or TRBV12-4, the J gene TRBJ1-5; no clear D. V was shortened by 8 bases and J by 3 bases, with 11 bases between the two germline ends. The CDR3 spans 13 residues. CDR3 amino acids: CASATRPNQPQHF. The CDR3 bases are TGTGCCAGCGCGACGCGTCCCAATCAGCCCCAGCATTTT.

This clonotype was found many times. This chain connects TRBV20-1 to TRBJ2-7; 9 bases fit TRBD1. The CDR3 sequence is 15 residues long. The ends lost 3 bases at V and 1 base at J; junction bases unmatched: 7. CDR1 is DFQATT, CDR2 SNEGSKA, per germline (reference sequence). The chain's CDR3 is CSARVSGTGSYEQYF. CDR3 DNA: TGCAGTGCTAGGGTTTCCGGGACAGGGTCCTACGAGCAGTACTTC.